These 14 T cell receptor beta chains came from one sample sequenced in a study of blood T cell repertoires in COVID-19. TCRdb's table, derived via immunoSEQ multiplex PCR, lists solely in-frame clones and lacks some. The sample has fewer than 150,000 clones; about 76% are singletons. Sequencing was done on a sample of peripheral blood. These receptors came from a man older than 75 with acute or convalescent COVID-19.

On this clone: Other nucleotide sequences in the sample specify the same CDR3. This chain uses TRBV5-4 with TRBJ2-5, with a tentative D call TRBD1 (5 bases). The CDR3 is 13 residues long. The germline V gene encodes CDR1 SGHNT and CDR2 YYREEE (reference sequence). The V and J ends lost 0 bases and 3 bases respectively, with 6 bases between them. This chain's CDR3 is CASSLAREETQYF. CDR3 in DNA: TGTGCCAGCAGCTTGGCCAGGGAAGAGACCCAGTACTTC.

The chain carries TRBV5-6 and TRBJ2-5; the D gene is possibly TRBD2 (5 bases). This CDR3 contains 11 residues. Germline V gene lookup returns CDR1 SGHDT and CDR2 YYEEEE. Trimming took off 0 bases at V and 10 bases at J, with 7 bases between the two ends. The CDR3 DNA reads TGTGCCAGCAGCTTGGACGCGGGCCAGTACTTC. Translation: CASSLDAGQYF.

V and J are TRBV3-1 (or the pseudogene TRBV3-2) and TRBJ1-2, with a weak D call TRBD1 (6 bases). The CDR3 covers 14 residues. Trimming removed 0 bases at V and 5 bases at J, with 10 bases between. Germline-derived CDR1 and CDR2 are LGHDT and YNNKEL (reference sequence). In DNA form, the CDR3 reads TGTGCCAGCAGCCAAGATGCCCAGGGGTATGGCTACACCTTC. Translation: CASSQDAQGYGYTF.

The chain combines TRBV5-4 with TRBJ2-5; 12 nucleotides align to TRBD2. Unmatched junction bases numbered 6, after V lost 2 bases and J lost 4 bases. The CDR3 sequence is 16 residues long. In germline, CDR1 is SGHNT, CDR2 YYREEE (reference sequence). The DNA of the CDR3 is TGTGCCAGCAGCTTAGGACTAGCGGGGAGGGGAGAGACCCAGTACTTC. Its protein is CASSLGLAGRGETQYF.

V is TRBV6-5 and J is TRBJ2-5; tentatively, D is TRBD1 (6 bases). CDR3 length: 14 residues. The germline V and J ends were trimmed by 4 bases and 5 bases, with 14 bases remaining between them. Per germline, CDR1 MNHEY and CDR2 SVGAGI. CDR3 amino acids: CASSSGTTLETQYF. CDR3 in DNA: TGTGCCAGCAGTTCCGGGACAACTCTGGAGACCCAGTACTTC.

This clone was found once. V is TRBV10-3 and J is TRBJ1-6; D gene ambiguous. Between the trimmed V and J ends, which lost 10 bases and 10 bases, there was a span of 17 bases. This CDR3 contains 13 residues. CDR1 ENHRY and CDR2 SYGVKD come from the germline V gene. The CDR3 region is CATCRGLDSPLHF. In nucleotides, the CDR3 is TGTGCCACCTGTCGGGGTCTGGACTCACCCCTCCACTTT.

This chain joins TRBV6-5 and TRBJ1-1; D gene ambiguous. From germline, CDR1 is MNHEY and CDR2 SVGAGI. This CDR3 region has 12 residues. Trimming took 7 bases from V and 0 from J, leaving 6 bases between them. The CDR3 DNA reads as TGTGCCAGCACGGGAGTGAACACTGAAGCTTTCTTT. Its protein is CASTGVNTEAFF.

This sequence joins TRBV6-5 and TRBJ1-2; 8 bases fit TRBD1. Germline trimming cut 6 bases from V and 2 bases from J; bases unmatched to any gene: 8. Per the germline V gene, CDR1 is MNHEY and CDR2 is SVGAGI. This CDR3 has 15 residues. Here the CDR3 reads CASRSPGTGNYGYTF. CDR3 DNA sequence: TGTGCCAGCAGGAGTCCCGGGACAGGAAACTATGGCTACACCTTC.

This sequence joins TRBV18 and TRBJ1-4; possible D gene TRBD1, 6 bases. In germline, CDR1 is KGHSH, CDR2 LQKENI. Trimming took 2 bases from V and 4 from J, leaving 8 bases between them. The CDR3 is 14 residues long. CDR3 sequence reads: CASSPTGNNEKLFF. DNA of the CDR3: TGTGCCAGCTCACCAACAGGGAATAATGAAAAACTGTTTTTT.

This chain uses TRBV27 with TRBJ2-3; no clear D. Trimming took off 4 bases at V and 2 bases at J, with 4 bases between the two ends. This CDR3 spans 12 amino acids. Germline V lookup: CDR1 MNHEY, CDR2 SMNVEV (reference sequence). In DNA form, the CDR3 reads TGTGCCAGCAGTTCCTACACAGATACGCAGTATTTT. The encoded protein is CASSSYTDTQYF.

This clone occurred many times. The CDR3 bases are TGTGCCAGCAGTTACTCTCTGGGACTTGCGGGAAACACCATATATTTT. It specifies CASSYSLGLAGNTIYF. The chain employs TRBV6-5 and TRBJ1-3, with D perhaps matching TRBD1 (5 bases). There are 16 residues in the CDR3. The germline V gene encodes CDR1 MNHEY and CDR2 SVGAGI. Between the trimmed V and J ends, which lost 0 bases and 4 bases, there was a span of 13 bases.

The V and J genes are TRBV19 and TRBJ2-2, with 7 bases that match TRBD1. The CDR3 runs to 16 residues. Germline V lookup: CDR1 LNHDA, CDR2 SQIVND (reference sequence). Trimming removed 7 bases from V and 3 bases from J; junction bases left unmatched: 11. CDR3 region: CASTVSGQPHTGELFF. CDR3 nucleotide sequence: TGTGCCAGTACGGTATCGGGACAGCCACACACCGGGGAGCTGTTTTTT.

This clone appeared a few times. The chain employs TRBV19 and TRBJ1-4; 9 nucleotides line up with TRBD1. V gave up 5 bases and J gave up 7 bases; unmatched junction bases: 5. This CDR3 spans 14 amino acids. Germline V gene sequence: CDR1 LNHDA, CDR2 SQIVND (reference sequence). The CDR3 nucleotides read TGTGCCAGTAGTTCGGGACAGGGAGGTGAAAAACTGTTTTTT. Amino acids: CASSSGQGGEKLFF.

The chain couples TRBV5-6 to TRBJ1-1, with TRBD1 as a possible D gene (5 bases). The CDR3 sequence is 13 residues long. CDR1 is SGHDT, CDR2 YYEEEE, per germline. Trimming shortened V by 2 bases and J by 4 bases, and 9 bases separated the two germline ends. The CDR3 DNA is TGTGCCAGCAGCTTCCTAGGGGTCACTGAAGCTTTCTTT. Encoded protein: CASSFLGVTEAFF.